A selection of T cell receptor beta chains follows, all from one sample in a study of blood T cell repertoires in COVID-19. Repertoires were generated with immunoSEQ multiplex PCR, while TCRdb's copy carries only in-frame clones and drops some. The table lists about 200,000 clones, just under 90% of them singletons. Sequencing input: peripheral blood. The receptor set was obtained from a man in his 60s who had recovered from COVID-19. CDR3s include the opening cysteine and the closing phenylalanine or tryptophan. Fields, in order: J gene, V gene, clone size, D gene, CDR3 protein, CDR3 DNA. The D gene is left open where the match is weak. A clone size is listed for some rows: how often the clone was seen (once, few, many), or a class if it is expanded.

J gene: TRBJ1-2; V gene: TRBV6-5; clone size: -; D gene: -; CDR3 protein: CASVDSGGNYGYTF; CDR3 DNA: TGTGCCAGCGTGGATTCCGGGGGTAACTATGGCTACACCTTC
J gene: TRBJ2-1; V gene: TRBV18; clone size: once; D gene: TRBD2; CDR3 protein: CASSPAGSYNEQFF; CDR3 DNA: TGTGCCAGCTCTCCAGCGGGATCCTACAATGAGCAGTTCTTC
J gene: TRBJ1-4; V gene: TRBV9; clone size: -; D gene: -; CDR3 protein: CASSVGLELGEEKLFF; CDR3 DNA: TGTGCCAGCAGCGTAGGTTTGGAACTGGGCGAGGAAAAACTGTTTTTT
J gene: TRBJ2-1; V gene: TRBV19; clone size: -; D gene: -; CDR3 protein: CASREPGLTEQFF; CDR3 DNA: TGTGCCAGTAGGGAACCGGGACTCACGGAGCAGTTCTTC
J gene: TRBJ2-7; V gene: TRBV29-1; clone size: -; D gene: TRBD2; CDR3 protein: CSALGSGVNEQYF; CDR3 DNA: TGCAGCGCCCTTGGAAGCGGGGTAAACGAGCAGTACTTC
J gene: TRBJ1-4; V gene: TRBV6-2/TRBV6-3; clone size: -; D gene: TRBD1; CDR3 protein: CASSYSGTGDNEKLFF; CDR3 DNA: TGTGCCAGCAGCTATTCGGGGACAGGGGATAATGAAAAACTGTTTTTT
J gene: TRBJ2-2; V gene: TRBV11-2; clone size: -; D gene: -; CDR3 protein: CASSARLGGNTGELFF; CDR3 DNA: TGTGCCAGCAGCGCCCGACTAGGCGGGAACACCGGGGAGCTGTTTTTT
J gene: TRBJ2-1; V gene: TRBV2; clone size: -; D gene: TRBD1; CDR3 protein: CASREQGLEYNEQFF; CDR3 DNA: TGTGCCAGCAGGGAACAGGGGTTAGAATACAATGAGCAGTTCTTC
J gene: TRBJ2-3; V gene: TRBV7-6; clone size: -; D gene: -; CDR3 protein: CASSLAMGRNTQYF; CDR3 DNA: TGTGCCAGCAGCTTAGCGATGGGGCGAAATACGCAGTATTTT
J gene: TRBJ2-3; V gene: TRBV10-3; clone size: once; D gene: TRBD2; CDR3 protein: CAIGRERLATQYF; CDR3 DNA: TGTGCCATCGGGCGGGAGCGCCTCGCTACGCAGTATTTT
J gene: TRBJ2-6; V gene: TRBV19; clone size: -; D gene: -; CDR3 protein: CASTLRSSGANVLTF; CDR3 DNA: TGTGCCAGTACTTTGAGGTCCTCTGGGGCCAACGTCCTGACTTTC
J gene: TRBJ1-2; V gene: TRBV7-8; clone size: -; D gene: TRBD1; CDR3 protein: CASSGPGGRGYTF; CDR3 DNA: TGTGCCAGCAGCGGACCAGGGGGCCGAGGCTACACCTTC
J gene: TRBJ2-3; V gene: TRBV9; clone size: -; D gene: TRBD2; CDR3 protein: CASSVDLAGGAADTQYF; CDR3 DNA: TGTGCCAGCAGCGTAGATTTGGCGGGGGGGGCAGCAGATACGCAGTATTTT
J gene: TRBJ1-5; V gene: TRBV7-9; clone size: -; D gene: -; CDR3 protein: CASSLAQLNQPQHF; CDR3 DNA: TGTGCCAGCAGCTTAGCCCAACTCAATCAGCCCCAGCATTTT
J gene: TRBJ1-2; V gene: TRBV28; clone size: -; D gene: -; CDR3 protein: CASSLARVVDGYTF; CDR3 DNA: TGTGCCAGCAGTTTAGCCAGGGTAGTAGATGGCTACACCTTC
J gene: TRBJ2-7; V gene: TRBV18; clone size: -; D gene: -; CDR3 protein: CASSRRREGTYEQYF; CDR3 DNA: TGTGCCAGCTCACGGCGGAGGGAAGGCACCTACGAGCAGTACTTC
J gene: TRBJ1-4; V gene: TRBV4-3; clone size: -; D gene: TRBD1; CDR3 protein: CASSQEGQGEKLFF; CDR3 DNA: TGCGCCAGCAGCCAAGAAGGACAGGGAGAAAAACTGTTTTTT
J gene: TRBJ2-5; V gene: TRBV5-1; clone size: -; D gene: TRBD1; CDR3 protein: CASSLQQGRETQYF; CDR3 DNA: TGCGCCAGCAGCTTACAACAGGGGAGAGAGACCCAGTACTTC
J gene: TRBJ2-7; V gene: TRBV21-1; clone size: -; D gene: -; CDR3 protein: CASSGVVLAGLSYEQYF; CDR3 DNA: TGTGCCAGCAGCGGGGTGGTCCTAGCGGGCCTATCCTACGAGCAGTACTTC
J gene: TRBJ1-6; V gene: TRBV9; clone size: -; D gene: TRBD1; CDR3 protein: CASSVGGTGNSPLHF; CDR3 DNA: TGTGCCAGCAGCGTGGGCGGGACAGGGAATTCACCCCTCCACTTT
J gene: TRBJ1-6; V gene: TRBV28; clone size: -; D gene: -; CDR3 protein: CASSRRGGQDSPLHF; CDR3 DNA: TGTGCCAGCAGCCGGCGGGGTGGGCAGGATTCACCCCTCCACTTT
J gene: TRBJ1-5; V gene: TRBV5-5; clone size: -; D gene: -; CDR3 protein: CASSEGTGLSNQPQHF; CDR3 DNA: TGTGCCAGCAGCGAAGGTACAGGGCTAAGCAATCAGCCCCAGCATTTT
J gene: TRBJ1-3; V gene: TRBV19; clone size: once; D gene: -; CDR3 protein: CASSTSSSGNTIYF; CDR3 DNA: TGTGCCAGTAGTACATCGAGCTCTGGAAACACCATATATTTT
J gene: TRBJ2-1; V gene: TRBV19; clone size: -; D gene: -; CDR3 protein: CASSIGFAEGTQFF; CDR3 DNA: TGTGCCAGTAGTATCGGATTTGCGGAGGGAACGCAGTTCTTC
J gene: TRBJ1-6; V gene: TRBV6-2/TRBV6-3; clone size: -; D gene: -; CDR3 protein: CASSYSRSPLHF; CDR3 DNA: TGTGCCAGCAGTTACAGTCGGTCACCCCTCCACTTT
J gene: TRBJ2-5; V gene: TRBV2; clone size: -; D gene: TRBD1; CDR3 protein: CASSPTGRETQYF; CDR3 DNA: TGTGCCAGCAGTCCGACAGGGCGAGAGACCCAGTACTTC
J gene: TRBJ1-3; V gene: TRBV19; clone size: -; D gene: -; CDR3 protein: CASSDRYSGNTIYF; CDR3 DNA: TGTGCCAGTAGTGACAGGTACTCTGGAAACACCATATATTTT
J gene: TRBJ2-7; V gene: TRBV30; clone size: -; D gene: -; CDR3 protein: CAWSVGGAIVYEQYF; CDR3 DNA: TGTGCCTGGAGTGTAGGGGGGGCGATCGTCTACGAGCAGTACTTC
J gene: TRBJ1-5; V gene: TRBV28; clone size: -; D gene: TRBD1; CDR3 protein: CASSLGTGGNQPQHF; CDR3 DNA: TGTGCCAGCAGTTTGGGGACAGGGGGTAATCAGCCCCAGCATTTT
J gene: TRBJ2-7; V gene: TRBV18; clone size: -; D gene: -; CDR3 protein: CASSPGYEQYF; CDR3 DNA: TGTGCCAGCTCGCCGGGCTACGAGCAGTACTTC
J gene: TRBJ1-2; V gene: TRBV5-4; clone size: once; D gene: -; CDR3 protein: CASSLSQQDNGYTF; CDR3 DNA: TGTGCCAGCAGCTTGAGTCAGCAGGATAATGGCTACACCTTC
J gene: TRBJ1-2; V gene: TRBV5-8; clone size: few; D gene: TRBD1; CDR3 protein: CASSLGTGGRDYGYTF; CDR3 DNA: TGTGCCAGCAGCTTGGGGACAGGGGGCAGGGACTATGGCTACACCTTC
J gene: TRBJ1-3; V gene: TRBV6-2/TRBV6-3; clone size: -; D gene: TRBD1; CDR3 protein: CASSATGAGNTIYF; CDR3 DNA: TGTGCCAGCAGTGCAACAGGGGCCGGAAACACCATATATTTT
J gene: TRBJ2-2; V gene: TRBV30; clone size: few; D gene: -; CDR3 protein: CAWRRGPGELFF; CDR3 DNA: TGTGCCTGGAGGCGGGGGCCCGGGGAGCTGTTTTTT
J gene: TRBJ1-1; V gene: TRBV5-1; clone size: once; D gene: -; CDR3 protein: CASSGRQGTEAFF; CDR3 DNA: TGCGCCAGCAGCGGACGGCAGGGGACTGAAGCTTTCTTT
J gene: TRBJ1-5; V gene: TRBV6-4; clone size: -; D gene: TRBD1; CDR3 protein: CASSVDRAQPQHF; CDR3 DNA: TGTGCCAGCAGCGTGGACAGGGCCCAGCCCCAGCATTTT
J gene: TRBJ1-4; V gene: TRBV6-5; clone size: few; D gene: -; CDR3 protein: CASSQFPEKLFF; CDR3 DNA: TGTGCCAGCAGTCAGTTCCCCGAAAAACTGTTTTTT
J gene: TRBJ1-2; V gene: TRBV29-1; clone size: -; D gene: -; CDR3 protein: CSVRTAPGGYTF; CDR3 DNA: TGCAGCGTCCGGACAGCGCCCGGAGGCTACACCTTC
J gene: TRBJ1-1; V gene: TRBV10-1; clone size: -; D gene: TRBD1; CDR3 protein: CASKSGQGDTEAFF; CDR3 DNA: TGCGCCAGCAAGTCCGGACAGGGGGACACTGAAGCTTTCTTT
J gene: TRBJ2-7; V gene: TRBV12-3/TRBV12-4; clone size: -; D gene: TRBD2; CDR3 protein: CASSFGGEYEQYF; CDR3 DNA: TGTGCCAGCAGTTTCGGGGGGGAATACGAGCAGTACTTC
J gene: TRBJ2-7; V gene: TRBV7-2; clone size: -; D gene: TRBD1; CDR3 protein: CASSLPGTGYHEQYF; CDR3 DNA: TGTGCCAGCAGCTTACCCGGGACAGGGTACCACGAGCAGTACTTC
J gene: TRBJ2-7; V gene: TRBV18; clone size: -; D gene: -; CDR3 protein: CASSPRGREPYEQYF; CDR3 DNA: TGTGCCAGCTCACCCCGGGGTAGGGAGCCCTACGAGCAGTACTTC
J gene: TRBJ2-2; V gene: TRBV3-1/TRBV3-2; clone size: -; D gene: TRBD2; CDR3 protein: CASRSGGGTGELFF; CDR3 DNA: TGTGCCAGCAGGTCCGGGGGAGGGACCGGGGAGCTGTTTTTT
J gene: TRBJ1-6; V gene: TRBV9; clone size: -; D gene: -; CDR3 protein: CASSTETGWDSPLHF; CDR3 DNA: TGTGCCAGCAGCACTGAAACAGGTTGGGATTCACCCCTCCACTTT
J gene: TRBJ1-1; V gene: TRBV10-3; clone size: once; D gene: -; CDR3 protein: CATSGLQNTEAFF; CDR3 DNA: TGTGCCACAAGCGGACTCCAGAACACTGAAGCTTTCTTT
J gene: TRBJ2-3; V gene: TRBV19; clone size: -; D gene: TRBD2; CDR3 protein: CASSSLAGGRPDTQYF; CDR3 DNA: TGTGCCAGTAGCTCACTAGCGGGAGGTCGCCCAGATACGCAGTATTTT
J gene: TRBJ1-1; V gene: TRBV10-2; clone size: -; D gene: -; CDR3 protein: CASSESTGMNTEAFF; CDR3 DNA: TGCGCCAGCAGTGAGTCGACGGGGATGAACACTGAAGCTTTCTTT
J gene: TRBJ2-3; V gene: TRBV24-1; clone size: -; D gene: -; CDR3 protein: CATSDSQDSTDTQYF; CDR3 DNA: TGTGCCACCAGTGATTCTCAGGATAGCACAGATACGCAGTATTTT
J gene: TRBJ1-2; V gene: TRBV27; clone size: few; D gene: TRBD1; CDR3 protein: CASSFHGQGLNYGYTF; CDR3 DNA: TGTGCCAGCAGTTTCCACGGACAGGGCCTTAACTATGGCTACACCTTC
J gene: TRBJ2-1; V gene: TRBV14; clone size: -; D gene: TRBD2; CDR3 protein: CASSLFVTSGYNEQFF; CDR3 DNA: TGTGCCAGCAGCCTCTTCGTCACTAGCGGATACAATGAGCAGTTCTTC
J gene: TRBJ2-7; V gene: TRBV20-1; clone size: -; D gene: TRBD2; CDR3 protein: CSASRTREQYF; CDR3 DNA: TGCAGTGCCAGCCGGACTAGGGAGCAGTACTTC
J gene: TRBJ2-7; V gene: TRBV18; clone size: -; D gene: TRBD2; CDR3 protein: CASSPGLGYEQYF; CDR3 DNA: TGTGCCAGCTCACCCGGACTAGGCTACGAGCAGTACTTC
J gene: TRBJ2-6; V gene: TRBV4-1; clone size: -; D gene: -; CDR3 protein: CASSQSMTVLSGANVLTF; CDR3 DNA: TGCGCCAGCAGCCAATCCATGACAGTACTCTCTGGGGCCAACGTCCTGACTTTC
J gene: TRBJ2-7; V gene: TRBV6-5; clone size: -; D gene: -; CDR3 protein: CASSYSTVFYEQYF; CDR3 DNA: TGTGCCAGCAGTTACTCGACAGTTTTTTACGAGCAGTACTTC
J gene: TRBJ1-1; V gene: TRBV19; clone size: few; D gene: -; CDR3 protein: CASSIVSGGLNTEAFF; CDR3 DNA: TGTGCCAGTAGTATAGTTTCCGGAGGGTTGAACACTGAAGCTTTCTTT
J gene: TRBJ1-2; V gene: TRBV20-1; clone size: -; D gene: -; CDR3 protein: CRSRAPDGYTF; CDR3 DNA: TGCAGAAGCAGGGCCCCCGATGGCTACACCTTC
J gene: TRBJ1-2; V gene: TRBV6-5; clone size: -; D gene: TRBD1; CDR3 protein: CASSYTGGYGYTF; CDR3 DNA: TGTGCCAGCAGTTATACAGGGGGCTATGGCTACACCTTC